This TCR beta chain comes out of a study of OX40 agonist ivuxolimab in advanced cancers. V trimming: 3 bases; J trimming: 5 bases; junction bases outside the gene matches: 10. Germline CDR1 reads SGHRS; CDR2 reads YFSETQ. The CDR3 consists of 16 residues. The table came from immunoSEQ multiplex PCR; TCRdb's copy has only in-frame clones and leaves some out. The table records about 94,000 clones, roughly 84% of them present only once. The chain combines TRBV5-1 with TRBJ2-5, with 10 bases lining up with TRBD1. The starting material was CD4+ or CD8+ T cells sorted from blood, obtained in a trial of the OX40 agonist ivuxolimab. This receptor was obtained from an adult with an advanced solid tumor such as melanoma, head and neck, liver or kidney cancer. The CDR3 DNA follows: TGCGCCAGCAGCTCCCAGGGACAGGGGATGTCGGAGACCCAGTACTTC. This translates into CASSSQGQGMSETQYF.